The 2 T cell receptor beta chains in this list originate from one sample, sequenced in a study of blood T cell repertoires in COVID-19 (dated by TCRdb to 2020 to 2021). The method was the immunoSEQ multiplex PCR assay. In TCRdb, the immuneACCESS table is reduced to in-frame sequences with V and J assigned. These tables do not hold every clone; where another copy was compared, an unresolved V gene accounts for under half, and the others remain unexplained. Present in this sample are hundreds of thousands of clones, around 89% of which were seen just once. Of the sample, roughly 0.25% is held by the ten largest clones. Material for sequencing was peripheral blood. The receptors originated from a woman younger than 30 with acute or convalescent COVID-19.

This chain uses TRBV18 with TRBJ1-1; D unresolved. Deletions cut 0 bases from V and 1 base from J, with 12 bases between. The CDR3 is made up of 16 amino acids. The germline gives CDR1 KGHSH, CDR2 LQKENI. The CDR3 DNA sequence: TGTGCCAGCTCACCACCTTCCGGGGTCCAGAACACTGAAGCTTTCTTT. The encoded protein is CASSPPSGVQNTEAFF.

The J gene is TRBJ2-1, the V gene TRBV3-1 (or the pseudogene TRBV3-2), with 12 positions matching TRBD2. Germline V CDR1 and CDR2: LGHDT, YNNKEL (reference sequence). This CDR3 comprises 16 residues. The ends lost 0 bases at V and 9 bases at J; junction bases unmatched: 6. CDR3 amino acids: CASSQDLAGGNREQFF. CDR3 DNA sequence: TGTGCCAGCAGCCAAGACCTAGCGGGGGGGAATCGTGAGCAGTTCTTC.